The 30 T cell receptor beta chains in this list originate from one sample, sequenced in a study of T cell repertoires in aging, cancer and after chemotherapy (dated by TCRdb to between 2018 and 2021). TCRdb shows the sequencer as Illumina MiSeq. Using a mixed TRB-A/B primer pool, multiplex touch-down PCR amplified rearranged TRB sequences covering the V, D and J segments. TCRdb handled the public reads itself, with Q25 trimming in fastp and clone calling in MiXCR, and kept productive beta chains. When rows share a CDR3 protein, they turn into one entry using the most common DNA and genes. The table for this sample lists about 6,700 distinct CDR3 sequences; approximately 50% of them were counted only once. The ten largest clonotypes hold around 1.9% of the sample. TCR beta rearrangements were amplified from genomic DNA extracted from peripheral blood rather than from sorted cells or RNA. The sequenced sample was blood. These receptors all stem from a human donor with a solid tumor.

This chain links TRBV12-3 or TRBV12-4 with TRBJ2-5; D perhaps matches TRBD2 (5 bases). This CDR3 is built from 16 residues. Deletions cut 5 bases from V and 5 bases from J, with 21 bases between. CDR3 in amino acids: CASSHGRVLARETQYF. As DNA, the CDR3 is TGTGCCAGCAGTCACGGCCGTGTTTTAGCGCGCGAGACCCAGTACTTC.

Here the CDR3 DNA reads TGTGCCAGCAGCTTTTCCATAGAAGGTGAAGCTTTCTTT. Translation: CASSFSIEGEAFF. The rearrangement uses TRBV13 and TRBJ1-1; D is ambiguous. Germline V CDR1 and CDR2: PRHDT, FYEKMQ (reference sequence). The CDR3 runs to 13 residues. Trimming removed 3 bases from V and 7 bases from J, with 12 bases in between.

This clonotype was seen a few times. The chain couples TRBV18 to TRBJ1-6; tentatively, D is TRBD1 (6 bases). Trimming removed 6 bases at V and 7 bases at J, with 13 bases between. The CDR3 is made up of 14 amino acids. Germline assignment: CDR1 KGHSH and CDR2 LQKENI. CDR3 in amino acids: CASSSGQTNSPLHF. The DNA for the CDR3 is TGTGCCAGCTCTTCCGGACAGACGAATTCACCCCTCCACTTT.

The chain combines TRBV6-1 with TRBJ1-5; no firm D call. Between the trimmed V and J ends, which lost 3 bases and 10 bases, there was a span of 7 bases. Germline values: CDR1 MNHNS, CDR2 SASEGT. CDR3 length equals 11 residues. The CDR3 region is CASSESEPQHF. The CDR3 DNA reads as TGTGCCAGCAGTGAGAGTGAACCCCAGCATTTT.

The chain recombines TRBV18 with TRBJ2-7; D uncertain. With 3 bases removed from V and 10 bases from J, the gap between germline ends came to 16 bases. Germline V CDR1 and CDR2: KGHSH, LQKENI. The CDR3 contains 13 residues. CDR3 bases: TGTGCCAGCTCACCCGTTCCGCTGAGCGATCAGTACTTC. This sequence encodes CASSPVPLSDQYF.

The genes are TRBV6-5 and TRBJ1-1, with D hard to call. CDR1 is MNHEY and CDR2 is SVGAGI in the germline V gene. Deletions cut 3 bases from V and 1 base from J, with 9 bases between. This CDR3 has 14 amino acids. The CDR3 bases are TGTGCCAGCAGTTATTTTGTAGGGAACACTGAAGCTTTCTTT. This translates into CASSYFVGNTEAFF.

The rearrangement uses TRBV12-3 or TRBV12-4 and TRBJ1-1; tentatively, D is TRBD1 (5 bases). The ends were cut back, 5 bases at V and 1 base at J, with 20 bases in the middle. This CDR3 comprises 17 residues. The CDR3 region has the DNA TGTGCCAGCAGTACCCTGAAGGGGATGGTGAAGAACACTGAAGCTTTCTTT. This codes for CASSTLKGMVKNTEAFF.

A few counts support this clonotype. The gene calls are TRBV19 and TRBJ2-7; 7 bases map to TRBD2. The J segment lost 3 bases and the V segment lost 6 bases, leaving 8 bases of the junction unmatched. The CDR3 has 14 residues. Germline V CDR1 and CDR2: LNHDA, SQIVND (reference sequence). CDR3 coding DNA: TGTGCCAGTAGCCCGGGACTAACTCACTACGAGCAGTACTTC. It encodes CASSPGLTHYEQYF.

V and J are TRBV28 and TRBJ2-2; possible D gene TRBD2, 6 bases. Trimming shortened V by 8 bases and J by 6 bases, and 16 bases separated the two germline ends. CDR1 MDHEN and CDR2 SYDVKM come from the germline V gene. CDR3 length: 14 residues. The CDR3 nucleotides read TGTGCCAGCCACAAAACTAGCTCACCCGGGGAGCTGTTTTTT. As protein: CASHKTSSPGELFF. Combining the CDR3 with reference TRBV28 and TRBJ2-2 gives the whole variable domain DVKVTQSSRYLVKRTGEKVFLECVQDMDHENMFWYRQDPGLGLRLIYFSYDVKMKEKGDIPEGYSVSREKKERFSLILESASTNQTSMYLCASHKTSSPGELFFGEGSRLTVL.

V usage is TRBV6-1 and J usage is TRBJ2-5, with D possibly matching TRBD2 (7 bases). Germline lookup yields CDR1 MNHNS and CDR2 SASEGT. The V end was cut by 0 bases, the J end by 0 bases, with 11 bases between. CDR3 length: 16 residues. The DNA of the CDR3 is TGTGCCAGCAGTGAAGCATGGGGGGGCAACCAAGAGACCCAGTACTTC. It codes for CASSEAWGGNQETQYF.

This clonotype appeared a few times. V gene TRBV6-2 or TRBV6-3 combines with J gene TRBJ1-2; the D gene is possibly TRBD1 (6 bases). V dropped 7 bases and J dropped 4 bases, with 16 bases sitting between them. Germline lookup yields CDR1 MNHEY and CDR2 SVGEGT. The CDR3 contains 14 residues. CDR3 sequence reads: CASTVNREGYGYTF. The DNA for the CDR3 is TGTGCCAGCACCGTGAACAGGGAAGGCTATGGCTACACCTTC.

This clonotype occurred a few times. The gene calls are TRBV27 and TRBJ2-3, with D uncertain. The ends were cut back, 0 bases at V and 0 bases at J, with 1 base in the middle. The CDR3 consists of 13 residues. Germline loops: CDR1 MNHEY, CDR2 SMNVEV (reference sequence). CDR3 loop: CASSLSSTDTQYF. The CDR3 bases are TGTGCCAGCAGTTTATCTAGCACAGATACGCAGTATTTT.

This rearrangement joins TRBV18 to TRBJ2-3; 8 bases match TRBD1. The CDR3 covers 16 residues. Germline V gives CDR1 KGHSH, CDR2 LQKENI. V lost 6 bases to trimming and J lost 1 base; unmatched junction nucleotides: 9. CDR3 DNA: TGTGCCAGCTCCCCGGACAGGGCTTTTGGCACAGATACGCAGTATTTT. It is translated as CASSPDRAFGTDTQYF.

This clonotype was picked up a small number of times. The chain combines TRBV7-9 with TRBJ2-6; D is uncertain. V was pared by 0 bases and J by 0 bases, with 6 bases between. Germline CDR1 is SEHNR and CDR2 is FQNEAQ (reference sequence). The CDR3 has 16 amino acids. CDR3: CASSLAIRSGANVLTF. As DNA, the CDR3 is TGTGCCAGCAGCTTAGCTATCCGCTCTGGGGCCAACGTCCTGACTTTC.

The sample holds a few counts of this clonotype. The J gene is TRBJ2-2, the V gene TRBV12-3 or TRBV12-4; 7 nucleotides align to TRBD2. The ends lost 3 bases at V and 6 bases at J; junction bases unmatched: 7. CDR3 length: 15 amino acids. This chain's CDR3 is CASSFGGSKAGELFF. In nucleotides, the CDR3 is TGTGCCAGCAGTTTCGGGGGGTCGAAGGCCGGGGAGCTGTTTTTT.

The chain has TRBV5-1 and TRBJ2-2; the match to TRBD1 covers 9 bases. Germline CDR1 and CDR2: SGHRS and YFSETQ. Trimming removed 4 bases from V and 8 bases from J; junction bases left unmatched: 6. This CDR3 contains 14 residues. In DNA, the CDR3 is TGCGCCAGCAGCCCCCGGGACAGGGCTGGGGAGCTGTTTTTT. Protein: CASSPRDRAGELFF.

This clonotype was observed a few times. The chain uses TRBV5-1 and TRBJ2-2; D is ambiguous. The CDR3 is 13 amino acids. Per germline, CDR1 SGHRS and CDR2 YFSETQ. With 0 bases removed from V and 4 bases from J, the gap between germline ends came to 4 bases. The CDR3: CASSLAPTGELFF. The CDR3, as DNA: TGCGCCAGCAGCTTGGCGCCCACCGGGGAGCTGTTTTTT.

V and J are TRBV20-1 and TRBJ1-2; TRBD1 agrees at 7 bases. The J segment lost 6 bases and the V segment lost 2 bases, leaving 6 bases of the junction unmatched. Germline CDR1 reads DFQATT; CDR2 reads SNEGSKA (reference sequence). The CDR3 is made up of 13 amino acids. The chain's CDR3 is CSARRPGTDGYTF. CDR3 bases: TGCAGTGCTAGACGTCCCGGGACAGATGGCTACACCTTC.

In this sample, this clonotype turned up a few times. The rearrangement uses TRBV11-2 and TRBJ2-6; D is perhaps TRBD1 (6 bases). CDR3 length: 15 residues. Trimming pared 5 bases from V and 0 bases from J, leaving 8 bases between. Germline V gives CDR1 SGHAT, CDR2 FQNNGV. The CDR3 DNA follows: TGTGCCAGCAGCCGGACAGCCTCTGGGGCCAACGTCCTGACTTTC. Translation: CASSRTASGANVLTF.

This clonotype was seen only a few times. The V gene is TRBV5-4, the J gene TRBJ1-6; D is unresolved. Germline V gives CDR1 SGHNT, CDR2 YYREEE (reference sequence). Deletions cut 4 bases from V and 9 bases from J, with 26 bases between. The CDR3 consists of 18 residues. Here the CDR3 reads CASSLRFGQASAGSPLHF. CDR3 nucleotides: TGTGCCAGCAGCCTTCGGTTTGGGCAGGCTTCTGCTGGTTCACCCCTCCACTTT. The entire variable domain, with the rest obtained from reference TRBV5-4 and TRBJ1-6, is as follows: ETGVTQSPTHLIKTRGQQVTLRCSSQSGHNTVSWYQQALGQGPQFIFQYYREEENGRGNFPPRFSGLQFPNYSSELNVNALELDDSALYLCASSLRFGQASAGSPLHFGNGTRLTVT.

This sequence joins TRBV5-1 and TRBJ1-3; D gene unclear. CDR3 length: 15 residues. Trimming removed 4 bases at V and 0 bases at J, with 11 bases between. From germline, CDR1 is SGHRS and CDR2 YFSETQ. CDR3 loop: CASSPRHFSGNTIYF. The CDR3 bases are TGCGCCAGCAGCCCCCGACACTTCTCTGGAAACACCATATATTTT.

The chain combines TRBV28 with TRBJ2-2; D call uncertain. The CDR3 contains 14 residues. The germline V and J ends were trimmed by 3 bases and 6 bases, with 11 bases remaining between them. Per germline, CDR1 MDHEN and CDR2 SYDVKM. The CDR3 loop reads CASSFWGGAGELFF. CDR3 nucleotides: TGTGCCAGCAGTTTTTGGGGTGGCGCCGGGGAGCTGTTTTTT.

The chain couples TRBV28 to TRBJ2-7; TRBD2 agrees at 11 bases. The V segment lost 5 bases and the J segment 1 base; nucleotides outside the gene matches: 4. Per germline, CDR1 MDHEN and CDR2 SYDVKM. The CDR3 is 15 amino acids. The chain's CDR3 is CASSPTSGESYEQYF. CDR3 coding DNA: TGTGCCAGCAGTCCGACTAGCGGGGAATCCTACGAGCAGTACTTC. Full variable domain (remainder filled in from reference TRBV28 and TRBJ2-7): DVKVTQSSRYLVKRTGEKVFLECVQDMDHENMFWYRQDPGLGLRLIYFSYDVKMKEKGDIPEGYSVSREKKERFSLILESASTNQTSMYLCASSPTSGESYEQYFGPGTRLTVT.

This clonotype was found a few times. This sequence joins TRBV12-3 or TRBV12-4 and TRBJ2-7; 7 bases fit TRBD1. The CDR3 is 14 residues long. V gave up 8 bases and J gave up 0 bases; unmatched junction bases: 7. The CDR3 bases are TGTGCCAGCCGCATGACAGGGAGCTCCTACGAGCAGTACTTC. Its translation: CASRMTGSSYEQYF.

Only one count was recorded for this clonotype. The V call is TRBV29-1, the J call TRBJ2-5, with TRBD2 identical over 7 bases. V lost 3 bases to trimming and J lost 4 bases; unmatched junction nucleotides: 5. The CDR3 consists of 13 residues. Germline CDR1 SQVTM, CDR2 ANQGSEA. CDR3: CSVDYQRGETQYF. CDR3 DNA: TGCAGCGTTGACTATCAGCGGGGAGAGACCCAGTACTTC.

J is TRBJ2-1 and V is TRBV20-1; D may correspond to TRBD1 or TRBD2 (5 bases each). This CDR3 region has 14 residues. Germline CDR1 reads DFQATT; CDR2 reads SNEGSKA (reference sequence). Trimming removed 6 bases from V and 0 bases from J, with 12 bases in between. The CDR3 region has the DNA TGCAGTGCCGCCGGGACGCGCTCCTACAATGAGCAGTTCTTC. Translation gives CSAAGTRSYNEQFF.

Only one count was recorded for this clonotype. The chain links TRBV6-2 or TRBV6-3 to TRBJ1-1; D possibly corresponds to TRBD1 (5 bases). V was clipped by 5 bases and J by 6 bases, with 10 bases between them. The CDR3 runs to 12 residues. Germline V lookup: CDR1 MNHEY, CDR2 SVGEGT. The CDR3 loop reads CASSPRVAEAFF. CDR3 nucleotide sequence: TGTGCCAGCAGTCCCAGGGTAGCTGAAGCTTTCTTT.

The CDR3 loop reads CASSFSPSYEQYF. The CDR3, as DNA: TGTGCCAGCAGTTTCAGCCCCTCCTACGAGCAGTACTTC. The chain employs TRBV27 and TRBJ2-7; D is undetermined. Germline lookup yields CDR1 MNHEY and CDR2 SMNVEV (reference sequence). The ends were cut back, 3 bases at V and 0 bases at J, with 6 bases in the middle. The CDR3 spans 13 residues.

The chain has TRBV5-6 and TRBJ2-2, with D possibly matching TRBD1 (5 bases). The CDR3 has 15 amino acids. V was clipped by 0 bases and J by 6 bases, with 12 bases between them. Germline V CDR1 and CDR2: SGHDT, YYEEEE. CDR3 protein: CASSLGSGAPGELFF. CDR3 coding DNA: TGTGCCAGCAGCTTGGGGAGTGGGGCCCCCGGGGAGCTGTTTTTT.

The V gene is TRBV5-1, the J gene TRBJ1-1; a weak D match, TRBD1 (5 bases). The CDR3 length is 18 residues. V was shortened by 3 bases and J by 7 bases, with 28 bases between the two germline ends. Germline CDR1 and CDR2: SGHRS and YFSETQ. For the CDR3, the DNA is TGCGCCAGCAGCTCCCAGCCCGGGGCGGGGGACTCTGGGAATGAAGCTTTCTTT. Its translation is CASSSQPGAGDSGNEAFF. The full variable domain, rest sourced from reference TRBV5-1 and TRBJ1-1, is KAGVTQTPRYLIKTRGQQVTLSCSPISGHRSVSWYQQTPGQGLQFLFEYFSETQRNKGNFPGRFSGRQFSNSRSEMNVSTLELGDSALYLCASSSQPGAGDSGNEAFFGQGTRLTVV.